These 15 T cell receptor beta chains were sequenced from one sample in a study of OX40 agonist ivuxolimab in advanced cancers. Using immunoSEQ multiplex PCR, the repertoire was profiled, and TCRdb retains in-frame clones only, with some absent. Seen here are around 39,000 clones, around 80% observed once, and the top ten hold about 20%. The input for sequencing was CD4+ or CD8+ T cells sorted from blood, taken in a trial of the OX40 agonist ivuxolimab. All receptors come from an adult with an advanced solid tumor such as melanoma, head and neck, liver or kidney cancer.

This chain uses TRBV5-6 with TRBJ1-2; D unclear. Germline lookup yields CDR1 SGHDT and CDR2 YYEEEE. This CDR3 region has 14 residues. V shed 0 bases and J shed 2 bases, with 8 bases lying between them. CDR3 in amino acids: CASSLVGSNYGYTF. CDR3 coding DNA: TGTGCCAGCAGCTTGGTCGGATCCAACTATGGCTACACCTTC.

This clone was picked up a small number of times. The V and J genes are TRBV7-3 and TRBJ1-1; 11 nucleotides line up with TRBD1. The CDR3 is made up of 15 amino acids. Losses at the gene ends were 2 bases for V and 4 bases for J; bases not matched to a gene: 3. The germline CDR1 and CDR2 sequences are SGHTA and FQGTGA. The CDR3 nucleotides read TGTGCCAGCAGCTTAGAGGGGACAGGGGGCACTGAAGCTTTCTTT. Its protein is CASSLEGTGGTEAFF.

The CDR3 reads CASSFTTSGSEELFF. As DNA, the CDR3 is TGCGCCAGCAGCTTCACGACTAGCGGGAGCGAGGAGCTGTTTTTT. V usage is TRBV5-1 and J usage is TRBJ2-2; TRBD2 aligns across 12 bases. The germline V gene encodes CDR1 SGHRS and CDR2 YFSETQ. V lost 2 bases, J lost 10 bases, and 6 bases stayed unmatched. The CDR3 runs 15 residues.

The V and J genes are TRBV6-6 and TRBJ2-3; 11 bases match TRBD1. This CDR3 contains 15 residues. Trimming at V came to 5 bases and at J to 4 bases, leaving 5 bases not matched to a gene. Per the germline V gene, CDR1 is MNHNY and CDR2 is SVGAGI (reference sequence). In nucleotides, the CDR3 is TGTGCCAGCAGTCGCGGGACAGGGGGGGCAGATACGCAGTATTTT. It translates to CASSRGTGGADTQYF.

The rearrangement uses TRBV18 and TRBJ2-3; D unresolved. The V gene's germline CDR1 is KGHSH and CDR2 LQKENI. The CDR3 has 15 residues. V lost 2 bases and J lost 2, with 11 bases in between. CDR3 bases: TGTGCCAGCTCACCAGTGGGTCGGAACACAGATACGCAGTATTTT. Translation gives CASSPVGRNTDTQYF. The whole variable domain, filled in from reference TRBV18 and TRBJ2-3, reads NAGVMQNPRHLVRRRGQEARLRCSPMKGHSHVYWYRQLPEEGLKFMVYLQKENIIDESGMPKERFSAEFPKEGPSILRIQQVVRGDSAAYFCASSPVGRNTDTQYFGPGTRLTVL.

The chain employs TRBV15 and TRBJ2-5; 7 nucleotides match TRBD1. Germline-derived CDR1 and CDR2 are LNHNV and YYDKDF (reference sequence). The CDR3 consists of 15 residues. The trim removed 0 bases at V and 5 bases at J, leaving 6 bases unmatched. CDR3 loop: CATSRDPGQRETQYF. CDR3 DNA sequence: TGTGCCACCAGCAGAGATCCGGGACAGCGCGAGACCCAGTACTTC. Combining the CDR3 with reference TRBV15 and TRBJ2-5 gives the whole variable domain DAMVIQNPRYQVTQFGKPVTLSCSQTLNHNVMYWYQQKSSQAPKLLFHYYDKDFNNEADTPDNFQSRRPNTSFCFLDIRSPGLGDTAMYLCATSRDPGQRETQYFGPGTRLLVL.

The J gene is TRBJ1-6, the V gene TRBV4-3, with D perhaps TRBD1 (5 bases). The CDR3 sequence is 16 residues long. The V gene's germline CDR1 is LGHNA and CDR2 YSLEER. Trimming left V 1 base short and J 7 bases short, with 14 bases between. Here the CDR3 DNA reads TGCGCCAGCAGCCAAGGACCGGCAGGGAACAATTCACCCCTCCACTTT. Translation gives CASSQGPAGNNSPLHF.

The DNA of the CDR3 is TGTGCCAGCAGTTCACTGACAGGGGGCTATACTGAAGCTTTCTTT. It is translated as CASSSLTGGYTEAFF. The rearrangement uses TRBV28 and TRBJ1-1; 10 bases are a match to TRBD1. The J segment lost 5 bases and the V segment lost 4 bases, leaving 7 bases of the junction unmatched. CDR1 is MDHEN, CDR2 SYDVKM, per germline. The CDR3 is made up of 15 amino acids.

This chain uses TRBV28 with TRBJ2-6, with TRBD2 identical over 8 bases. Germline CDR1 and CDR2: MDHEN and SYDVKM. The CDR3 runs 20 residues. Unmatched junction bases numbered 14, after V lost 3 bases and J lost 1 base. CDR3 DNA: TGTGCCAGCAGTTTGAACCTCGGCTCTGCGGGGGGTTCTGGGGCCAACGTCCTGACTTTC. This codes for CASSLNLGSAGGSGANVLTF.

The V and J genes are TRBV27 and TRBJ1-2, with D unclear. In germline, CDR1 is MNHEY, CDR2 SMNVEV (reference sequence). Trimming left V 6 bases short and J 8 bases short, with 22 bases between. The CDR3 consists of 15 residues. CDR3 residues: CASRPWGASLMGYTF. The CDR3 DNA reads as TGTGCCAGCAGACCTTGGGGAGCGAGTTTAATGGGCTACACCTTC.

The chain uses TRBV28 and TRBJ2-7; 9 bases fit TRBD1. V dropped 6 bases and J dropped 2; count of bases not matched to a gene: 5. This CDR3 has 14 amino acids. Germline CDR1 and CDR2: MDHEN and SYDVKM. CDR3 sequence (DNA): TGTGCCAGCAGCATGACAGGGGGAACCTACGAGCAGTACTTC. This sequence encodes CASSMTGGTYEQYF.

The DNA of the CDR3 is TGTGCCAGCAACTGGGGAAAGGACAGCAATCAGCCCCAGCATTTT. This gives the protein CASNWGKDSNQPQHF. The chain combines TRBV6-1 with TRBJ1-5; D is uncertain. The V end lost 7 bases, the J end lost 1 base, and 14 bases lay between the germline ends. Germline V gene data show CDR1 as MNHNS and CDR2 as SASEGT. The CDR3 runs 15 residues.

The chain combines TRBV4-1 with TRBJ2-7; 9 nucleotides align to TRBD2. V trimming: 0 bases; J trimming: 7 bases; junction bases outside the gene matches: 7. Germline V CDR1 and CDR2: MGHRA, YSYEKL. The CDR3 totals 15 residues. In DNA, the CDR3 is TGCGCCAGCAGCCAAGATAGCGGGAGATGGGGAGAGCAGTACTTC. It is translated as CASSQDSGRWGEQYF.

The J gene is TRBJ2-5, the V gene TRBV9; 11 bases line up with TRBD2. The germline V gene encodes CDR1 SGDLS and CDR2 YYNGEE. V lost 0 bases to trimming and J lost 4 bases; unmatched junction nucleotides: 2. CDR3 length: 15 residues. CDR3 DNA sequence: TGTGCCAGCAGCGTAGGCCTAGCGGGGGGAGAGACCCAGTACTTC. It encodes CASSVGLAGGETQYF.

This CDR3 reads CASSPSLDRRYGYTF. CDR3 bases: TGTGCCAGCAGCCCCAGTTTGGACAGGCGCTATGGCTACACCTTC. The chain recombines TRBV9 with TRBJ1-2; TRBD1 matches at 7 bases. Germline V gene lookup returns CDR1 SGDLS and CDR2 YYNGEE. The CDR3 consists of 15 residues. V shed 4 bases and J 4 bases; nucleotides not matched to a gene: 10.